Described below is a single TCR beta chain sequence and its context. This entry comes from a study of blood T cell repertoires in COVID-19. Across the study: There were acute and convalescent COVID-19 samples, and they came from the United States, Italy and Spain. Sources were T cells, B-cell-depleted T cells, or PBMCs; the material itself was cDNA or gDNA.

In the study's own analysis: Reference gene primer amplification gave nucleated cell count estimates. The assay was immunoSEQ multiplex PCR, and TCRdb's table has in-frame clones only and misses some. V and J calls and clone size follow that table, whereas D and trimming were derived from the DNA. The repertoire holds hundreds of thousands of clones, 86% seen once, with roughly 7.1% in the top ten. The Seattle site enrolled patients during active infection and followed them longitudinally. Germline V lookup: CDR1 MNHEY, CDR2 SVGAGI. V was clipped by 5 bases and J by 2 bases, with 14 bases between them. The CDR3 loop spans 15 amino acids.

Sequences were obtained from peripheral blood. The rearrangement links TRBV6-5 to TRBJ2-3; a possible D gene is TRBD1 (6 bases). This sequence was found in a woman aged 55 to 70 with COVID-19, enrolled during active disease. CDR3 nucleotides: TGTGCCAGCAGTCCCCATGTGGGGGCCACAGATACGCAGTATTTT. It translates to CASSPHVGATDTQYF.